Included here is one T cell receptor (beta chain) sequence, with context. The antigen is not known. Its ends do not fully match the called genes, so a read error is possible. This entry comes from a study of post-analysis software for immune sequencing data. Germline values: CDR1 DFQATT, CDR2 SNEGSKA (reference sequence). The CDR3 has 13 residues. Study-level points and caveats: TRBV5-6, TRBV5-1 and TRBV20-1 were among several TRBV segments more frequent in patients than controls.

Every TCR beta cDNA library bore unique molecular identifiers. TCRdb used MiXCR to reprocess the PCR reads, holding one entry per CDR3 protein. The table lists approximately 730,000 distinct CDR3 sequences, roughly 29% of them singletons. The clonotype originates from a girl between 10 and 17 years old with multiple sclerosis. Material for sequencing was blood. The gene calls are TRBV20-1 and TRBJ1-1; 10 nucleotides align to TRBD1. DNA for the CDR3: TGTAGTGCCACAGGACAGGGGGGAACTGAAGCTTTCTTT. It specifies CSATGQGGTEAFF.